This T cell receptor beta chain was sequenced in a study of cytotoxic CD8 clonotypes in ibrutinib-treated CLL (dated by TCRdb to the early 2020s). Turning to the overall study: The cohort had about a dozen relapsed/refractory and more than 14 treatment-naive patients; approximately 18 were IGHV unmutated. On average, each sample yielded some 250,000 productive templates and tens of thousands of productive rearrangements. The response samples were drawn at a median of 12 months into treatment, with a range of roughly 6 to 36 months. Partial responses were observed in some 24 patients and complete responses in 2; after a median follow-up of roughly 62 months, remission was maintained in 14 patients and progression was observed in around twelve. Patients were still on ibrutinib when every remission and progressive disease sample was collected. Cryopreserved peripheral blood mononuclear cells were collected before treatment, at response, and at either disease progression or sustained remission. Longitudinal samples were available for about 30% of the roughly 86 trial participants.

Study-wide findings and limitations: Sustained-remission and progressing patients did not have matched sampling times, and lymph node repertoires were not examined. At ibrutinib response clonality went up, during sustained remission it held steady, and at progression it dropped back toward baseline. At baseline, clonality was higher than in age-matched healthy donors and showed a strong correlation with circulating CD8+ T-cell counts. Public clonotypes were rare and either shrank or stayed stable during treatment, and the rise in clonality at ibrutinib response reflected expansion of private clonotypes.

The intended sense of this specimen's time point label: about twelve months on ibrutinib. For TCR beta library preparation, roughly 2.2 micrograms of genomic DNA was extracted from cryopreserved PBMCs. Longitudinal blood samples from CLL patients on ibrutinib monotherapy were analyzed using high-throughput TCR beta sequencing. The patients took part in an open-label, single-center phase 2 trial of ibrutinib monotherapy. For this clone: The antigen this receptor binds is unknown. No much larger clone is present one base from it, and per-base qualities are unavailable.

Trimming costs V 5 bases and J 4 bases, and their ends lie 18 bases apart. The CDR3 measures 15 amino acids from cysteine to phenylalanine. The retained sequence is limited to the CDR3, 45 bases, with the frame set at the first base. In the germline V gene, CDR1 corresponds to SGHAT and CDR2 to FQNNGV. A MiSeq instrument was used for deep resolution sequencing, which targeted depths ranging from 1 in 1 million up to 1 in 200,000 T cells, with coverage averaging 10x for each clonotype. TCR beta libraries were generated with the immunoSEQ hsTCRB Kit. Concerning the study's data processing: ImmunoSEQ Data Assistant and ImmunoSEQ Analyzer were used for data analysis, and V, D and J genes were assigned according to IMGT definitions. Clonality, which ranges from 0 to 1, was calculated as one minus the normalized Shannon entropy of productive rearrangement frequencies. Public clonotype analysis was restricted to overrepresented clonotypes comprising at least 0.05% of each patient's repertoire. About twelve age-matched healthy donor repertoires from immuneACCESS were used as controls for clonality. The table was pulled from immuneACCESS by TCRdb, which kept in-frame rearrangements only. Such tables lose some clones; where checked, under half of the loss comes from unresolved V genes, and the rest has no known cause. V and J calls and clone size are as listed in that table; D and trimming were resolved from the DNA. This sample gives approximately 150,000 clones in total; 70% to 80% of them show up just once. About 29% of the sample is in the top ten clones.

This sequence uses TRBV11-2 and TRBJ2-7; tentative D gene TRBD2, with 6 bases matching. Sequenced here: PBMCs, sampled after 12 months of ibrutinib treatment. The source of this sequence is a human donor with chronic lymphocytic leukemia. The CDR3 region has the sequence CASSPPGLHSYEQYF. The sequence in DNA is TGTGCCAGCAGCCCCCCGGGACTGCATTCTTACGAGCAGTACTTC.